This T cell receptor (beta chain) was sequenced during a study of cytomegalovirus exposure and HLA in healthy donors. The PCR was carried out with 60 Vbeta primers and 13 Jbeta primers. TCRdb keeps only in-frame clones here, not all; method: immunoSEQ multiplex PCR. The table lists around 180,000 clones, over 70% of them singletons, with around 1.9% in the top ten. Germline V lookup: CDR1 SGHNT, CDR2 YYREEE (reference sequence). Losses at the gene ends were 4 bases for V and 8 bases for J; bases not matched to a gene: 6. This CDR3 comprises 14 residues. The rearrangement links TRBV5-4 to TRBJ1-4; 9 bases align to TRBD1. This clonotype originated in a woman younger than 35 in good health and CMV-seropositive. Sample: PBMCs. CDR3 residues: CASSRQGVLEKLFF. For the CDR3, the DNA is TGTGCCAGCAGCCGACAGGGGGTGCTCGAAAAACTGTTTTTT. Based on the CDR3 plus reference TRBV5-4 and TRBJ1-4, the full variable domain is ETGVTQSPTHLIKTRGQQVTLRCSSQSGHNTVSWYQQALGQGPQFIFQYYREEENGRGNFPPRFSGLQFPNYSSELNVNALELDDSALYLCASSRQGVLEKLFFGSGTQLSVL.